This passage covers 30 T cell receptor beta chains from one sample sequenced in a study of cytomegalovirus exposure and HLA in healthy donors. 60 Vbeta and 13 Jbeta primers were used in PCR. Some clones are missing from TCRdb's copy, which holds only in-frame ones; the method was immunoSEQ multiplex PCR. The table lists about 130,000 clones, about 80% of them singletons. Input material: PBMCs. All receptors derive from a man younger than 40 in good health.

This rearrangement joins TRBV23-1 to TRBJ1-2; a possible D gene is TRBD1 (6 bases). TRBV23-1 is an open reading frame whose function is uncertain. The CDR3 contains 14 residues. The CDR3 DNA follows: TGCTTGGCACGGGCGGGGGGCAAGGGCTATGGCTACACCTTC. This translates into CLARAGGKGYGYTF.

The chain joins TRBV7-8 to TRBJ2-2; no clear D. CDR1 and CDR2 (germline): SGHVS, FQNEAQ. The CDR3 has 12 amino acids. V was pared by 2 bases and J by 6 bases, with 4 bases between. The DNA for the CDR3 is TGTGCCAGCAGCTTACTACCCGGGGAGCTGTTTTTT. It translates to CASSLLPGELFF.

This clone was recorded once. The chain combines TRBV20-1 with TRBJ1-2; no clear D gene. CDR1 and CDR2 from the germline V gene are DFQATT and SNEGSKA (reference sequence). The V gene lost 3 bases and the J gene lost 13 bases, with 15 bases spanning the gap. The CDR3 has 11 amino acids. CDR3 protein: CSARTAGIFTF. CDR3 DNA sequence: TGCAGTGCTAGGACGGCGGGGATATTCACCTTC.

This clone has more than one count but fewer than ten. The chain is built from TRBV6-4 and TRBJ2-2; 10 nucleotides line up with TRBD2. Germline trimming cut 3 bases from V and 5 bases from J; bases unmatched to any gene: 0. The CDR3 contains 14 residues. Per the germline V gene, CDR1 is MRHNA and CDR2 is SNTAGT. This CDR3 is CASSELAGTGELFF. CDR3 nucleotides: TGTGCCAGCAGTGAACTAGCGGGAACCGGGGAGCTGTTTTTT.

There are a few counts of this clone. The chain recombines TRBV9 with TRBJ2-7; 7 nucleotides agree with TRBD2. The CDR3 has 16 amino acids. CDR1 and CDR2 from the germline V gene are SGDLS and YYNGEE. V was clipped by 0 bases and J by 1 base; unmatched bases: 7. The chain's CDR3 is CASSVGSRETSYEQYF. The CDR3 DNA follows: TGTGCCAGCAGCGTAGGTTCGCGGGAGACGTCCTACGAGCAGTACTTC.

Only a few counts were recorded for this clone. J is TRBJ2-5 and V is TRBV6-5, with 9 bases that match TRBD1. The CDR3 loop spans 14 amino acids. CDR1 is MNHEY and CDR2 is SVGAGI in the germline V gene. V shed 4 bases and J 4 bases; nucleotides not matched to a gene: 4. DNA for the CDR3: TGTGCCAGCAGTTTTCAGACAGGGGGAGAGACCCAGTACTTC. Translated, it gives CASSFQTGGETQYF.

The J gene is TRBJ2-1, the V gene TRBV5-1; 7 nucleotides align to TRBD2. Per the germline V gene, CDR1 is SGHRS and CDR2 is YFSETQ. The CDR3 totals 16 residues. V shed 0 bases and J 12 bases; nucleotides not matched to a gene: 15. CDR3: CASSLGLTGGHRVQFF. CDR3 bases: TGCGCCAGCAGCTTGGGACTAACGGGAGGCCATAGGGTGCAGTTCTTC. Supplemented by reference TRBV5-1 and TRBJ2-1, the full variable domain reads KAGVTQTPRYLIKTRGQQVTLSCSPISGHRSVSWYQQTPGQGLQFLFEYFSETQRNKGNFPGRFSGRQFSNSRSEMNVSTLELGDSALYLCASSLGLTGGHRVQFFGPGTRLTVL.

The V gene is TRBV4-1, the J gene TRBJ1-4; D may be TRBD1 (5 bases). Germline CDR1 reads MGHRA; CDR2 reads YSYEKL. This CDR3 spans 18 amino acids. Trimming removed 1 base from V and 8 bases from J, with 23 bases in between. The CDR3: CASSQGVVAPRAGEKLFF. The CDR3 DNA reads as TGCGCCAGCAGCCAAGGCGTCGTGGCACCCAGGGCAGGAGAAAAACTGTTTTTT.

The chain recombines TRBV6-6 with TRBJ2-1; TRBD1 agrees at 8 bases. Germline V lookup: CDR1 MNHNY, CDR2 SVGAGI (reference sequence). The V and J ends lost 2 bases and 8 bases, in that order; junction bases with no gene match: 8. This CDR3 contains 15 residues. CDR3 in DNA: TGTGCCAGCAGTTACAGTGCAGGGGGCGGCTATGAGCAGTTCTTC. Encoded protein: CASSYSAGGGYEQFF.

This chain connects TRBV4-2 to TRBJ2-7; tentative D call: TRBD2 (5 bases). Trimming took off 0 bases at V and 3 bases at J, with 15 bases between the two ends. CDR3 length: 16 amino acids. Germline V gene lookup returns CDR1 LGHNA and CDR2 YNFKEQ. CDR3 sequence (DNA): TGTGCCAGCAGCCAAGAACCCGGAGGCCCTATCTACGAGCAGTACTTC. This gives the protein CASSQEPGGPIYEQYF.

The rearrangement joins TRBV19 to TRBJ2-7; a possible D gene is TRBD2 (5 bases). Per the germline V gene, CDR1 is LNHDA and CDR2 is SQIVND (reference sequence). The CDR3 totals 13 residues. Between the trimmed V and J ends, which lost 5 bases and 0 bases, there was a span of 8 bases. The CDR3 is CASSPGNSYEQYF. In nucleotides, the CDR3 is TGTGCCAGTAGTCCCGGGAACTCCTACGAGCAGTACTTC.

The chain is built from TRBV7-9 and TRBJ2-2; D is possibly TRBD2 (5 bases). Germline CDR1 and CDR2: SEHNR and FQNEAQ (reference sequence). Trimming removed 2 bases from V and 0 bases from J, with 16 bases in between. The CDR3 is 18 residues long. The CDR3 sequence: CASSLRGWRSPNTGELFF. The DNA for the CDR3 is TGTGCCAGCAGCTTACGAGGGTGGCGGAGCCCGAACACCGGGGAGCTGTTTTTT.

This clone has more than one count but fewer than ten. The CDR3 DNA sequence: TGTGCCAGTACCCCCATACAGGGTGCCCTCTACGAGCAGTACTTC. As protein: CASTPIQGALYEQYF. The J gene is TRBJ2-7, the V gene TRBV19; D may be TRBD1 (6 bases). This CDR3 region has 15 residues. Germline CDR1 reads LNHDA; CDR2 reads SQIVND (reference sequence). V lost 7 bases and J 3 bases, leaving 19 bases between the germline ends.

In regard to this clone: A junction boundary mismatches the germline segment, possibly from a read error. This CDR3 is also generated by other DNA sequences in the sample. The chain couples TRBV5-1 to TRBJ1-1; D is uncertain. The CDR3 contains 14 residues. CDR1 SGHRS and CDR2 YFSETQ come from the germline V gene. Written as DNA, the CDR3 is TGCGCCAGCAGCTTGGTACCGGGGAACACTGAGGCTTTCTTT. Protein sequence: CASSLVPGNTEAFF.

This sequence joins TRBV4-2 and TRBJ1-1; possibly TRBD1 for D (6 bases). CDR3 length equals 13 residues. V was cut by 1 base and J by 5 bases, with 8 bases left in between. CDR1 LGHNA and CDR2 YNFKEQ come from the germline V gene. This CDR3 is CASSQARGTEAFF. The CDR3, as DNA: TGTGCCAGCAGCCAAGCGAGGGGGACTGAAGCTTTCTTT.

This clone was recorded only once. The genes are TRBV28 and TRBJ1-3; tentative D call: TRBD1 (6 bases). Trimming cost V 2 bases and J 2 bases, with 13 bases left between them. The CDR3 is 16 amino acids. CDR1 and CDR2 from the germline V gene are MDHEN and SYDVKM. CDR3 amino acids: CASSLGGWVAGNTIYF. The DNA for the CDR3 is TGTGCCAGCAGTTTAGGGGGCTGGGTGGCTGGAAACACCATATATTTT.

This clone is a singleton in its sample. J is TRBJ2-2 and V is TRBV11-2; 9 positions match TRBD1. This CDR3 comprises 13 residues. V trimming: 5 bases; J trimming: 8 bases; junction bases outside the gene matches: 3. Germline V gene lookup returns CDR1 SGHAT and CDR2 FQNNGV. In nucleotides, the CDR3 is TGTGCCAGCAGCCGGACAGGGGAGGGGGAGCTGTTTTTT. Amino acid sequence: CASSRTGEGELFF.

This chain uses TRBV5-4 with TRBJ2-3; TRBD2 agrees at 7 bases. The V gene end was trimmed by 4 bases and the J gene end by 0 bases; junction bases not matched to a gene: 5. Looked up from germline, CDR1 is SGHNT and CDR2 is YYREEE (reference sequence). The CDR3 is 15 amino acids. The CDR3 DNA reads TGTGCCAGCAGCCTAAGCGGGGCTAGCACAGATACGCAGTATTTT. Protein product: CASSLSGASTDTQYF. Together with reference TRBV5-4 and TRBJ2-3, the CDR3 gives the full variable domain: ETGVTQSPTHLIKTRGQQVTLRCSSQSGHNTVSWYQQALGQGPQFIFQYYREEENGRGNFPPRFSGLQFPNYSSELNVNALELDDSALYLCASSLSGASTDTQYFGPGTRLTVL.

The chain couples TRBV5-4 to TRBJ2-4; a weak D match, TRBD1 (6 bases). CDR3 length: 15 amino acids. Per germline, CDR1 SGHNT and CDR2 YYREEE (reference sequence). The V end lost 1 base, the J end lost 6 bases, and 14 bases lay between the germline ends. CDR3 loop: CASSLFQAGANIQYF. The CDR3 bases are TGTGCCAGCAGCTTGTTTCAGGCAGGGGCAAACATTCAGTACTTC.

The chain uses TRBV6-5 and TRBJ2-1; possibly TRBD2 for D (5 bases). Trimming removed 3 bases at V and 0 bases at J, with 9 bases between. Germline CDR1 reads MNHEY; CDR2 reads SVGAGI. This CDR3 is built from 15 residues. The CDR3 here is CASSYSVSSYNEQFF. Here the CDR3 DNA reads TGTGCCAGCAGTTATAGCGTCAGCTCCTACAATGAGCAGTTCTTC.

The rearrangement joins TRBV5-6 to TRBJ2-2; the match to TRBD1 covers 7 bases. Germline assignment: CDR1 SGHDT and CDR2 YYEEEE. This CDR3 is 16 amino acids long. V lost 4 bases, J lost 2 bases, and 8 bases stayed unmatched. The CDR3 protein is CASSVPGTANTGELFF. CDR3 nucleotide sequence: TGTGCCAGCAGCGTGCCCGGGACAGCTAACACCGGGGAGCTGTTTTTT.

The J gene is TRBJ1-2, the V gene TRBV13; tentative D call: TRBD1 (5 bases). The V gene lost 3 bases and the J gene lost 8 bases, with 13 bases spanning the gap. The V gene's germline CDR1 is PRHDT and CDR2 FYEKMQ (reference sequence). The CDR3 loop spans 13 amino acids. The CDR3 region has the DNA TGTGCCAGCAGCTTGACAGAAAACAGGGGCTACACCTTC. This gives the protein CASSLTENRGYTF.

Here the CDR3 DNA reads TGTGCCAGCAGTAAGCGGGAGACTGAGCAGTTCTTC. Its translation is CASSKRETEQFF. The V and J genes are TRBV6-6 and TRBJ2-1; 8 positions match TRBD2. Germline trimming cut 5 bases from V and 9 bases from J; bases unmatched to any gene: 3. Germline V CDR1 and CDR2: MNHNY, SVGAGI (reference sequence). The CDR3 sequence is 12 residues long.

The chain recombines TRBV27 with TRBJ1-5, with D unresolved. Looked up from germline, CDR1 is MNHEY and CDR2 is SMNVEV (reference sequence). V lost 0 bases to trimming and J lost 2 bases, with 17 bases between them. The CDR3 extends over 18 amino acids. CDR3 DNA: TGTGCCAGCAGTTTATCCTTGGGCCAAATATTGGGCAATCAGCCCCAGCATTTT. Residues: CASSLSLGQILGNQPQHF.

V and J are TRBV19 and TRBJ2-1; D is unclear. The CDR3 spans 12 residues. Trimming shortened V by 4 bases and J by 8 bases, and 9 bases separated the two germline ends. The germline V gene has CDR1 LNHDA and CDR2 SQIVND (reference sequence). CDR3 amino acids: CASSTQRDEQFF. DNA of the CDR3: TGTGCCAGTAGTACCCAGCGAGATGAGCAGTTCTTC. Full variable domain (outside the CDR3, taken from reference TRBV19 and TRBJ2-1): DGGITQSPKYLFRKEGQNVTLSCEQNLNHDAMYWYRQDPGQGLRLIYYSQIVNDFQKGDIAEGYSVSREKKESFPLTVTSAQKNPTAFYLCASSTQRDEQFFGPGTRLTVL.

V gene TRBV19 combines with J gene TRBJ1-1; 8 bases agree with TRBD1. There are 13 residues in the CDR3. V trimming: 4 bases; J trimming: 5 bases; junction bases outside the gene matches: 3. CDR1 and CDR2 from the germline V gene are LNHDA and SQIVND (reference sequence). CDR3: CASSKTGETEAFF. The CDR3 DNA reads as TGTGCCAGTAGTAAGACAGGGGAAACTGAAGCTTTCTTT.

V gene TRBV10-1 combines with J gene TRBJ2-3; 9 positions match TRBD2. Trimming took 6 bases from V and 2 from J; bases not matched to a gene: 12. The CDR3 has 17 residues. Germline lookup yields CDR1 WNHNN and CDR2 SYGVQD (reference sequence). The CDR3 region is CASRPFRLADHTDTQYF. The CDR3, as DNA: TGCGCCAGCAGGCCATTTCGACTAGCGGACCACACAGATACGCAGTATTTT.

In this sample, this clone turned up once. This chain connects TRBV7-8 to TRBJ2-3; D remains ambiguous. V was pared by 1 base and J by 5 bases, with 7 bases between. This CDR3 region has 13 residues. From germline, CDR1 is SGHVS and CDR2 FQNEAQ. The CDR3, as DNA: TGTGCCAGCAGCTTAGTCCCCAGAGATACGCAGTATTTT. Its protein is CASSLVPRDTQYF.

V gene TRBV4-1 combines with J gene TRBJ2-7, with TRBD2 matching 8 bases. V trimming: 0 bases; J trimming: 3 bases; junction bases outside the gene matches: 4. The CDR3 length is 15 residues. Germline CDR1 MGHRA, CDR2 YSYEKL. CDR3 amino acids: CASSQDSREVYEQYF. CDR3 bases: TGCGCCAGCAGCCAAGATTCGCGGGAGGTCTACGAGCAGTACTTC.

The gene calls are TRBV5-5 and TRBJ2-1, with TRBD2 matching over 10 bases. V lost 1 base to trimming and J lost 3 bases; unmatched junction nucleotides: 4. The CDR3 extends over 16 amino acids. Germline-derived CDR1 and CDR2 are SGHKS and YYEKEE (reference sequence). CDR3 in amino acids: CASSLQPSGSYNEQFF. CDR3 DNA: TGTGCCAGCAGCTTGCAGCCTAGCGGGAGCTACAATGAGCAGTTCTTC.